Sequencing of this T cell receptor (beta chain) was carried out in a study of CD8+CD57+ T cells in acquired aplastic anemia. The study's findings and limits: Between patients and controls, around 31 CD8+ CDR3 sequences were found in common. Any difference that existed in CD8+ Simpson's diversity between patients and controls was not significant.

This clonotype has at least ten counts. Antigen unknown. Genomic DNA was employed as the template in profiling TCR beta VDJ and CDR3. MiXCR was run by TCRdb on the reads, yielding one entry per CDR3 protein. The sample yields approximately 190,000 distinct CDR3 sequences, around 47% seen once. The V gene end was trimmed by 5 bases and the J gene end by 7 bases; junction bases not matched to a gene: 15. Germline values: CDR1 DFQATT, CDR2 SNEGSKA (reference sequence). The CDR3 runs 16 residues. The sequenced patients had an expansion of CD8+CD57+ cells seen by flow cytometry. The patients all had a severe acquired aplastic anemia diagnosis.

This receptor was taken from a human donor with aplastic anemia. This rearrangement joins TRBV20-1 to TRBJ2-2; 8 bases align to TRBD2. The sample comprised sorted CD4+, CD8+, or CD8+CD57+ T cells (not recorded which) from PBMCs. The CDR3 is CSASEGGGTPFGELFF. The CDR3 nucleotides are TGCAGTGCTTCGGAGGGCGGGGGGACTCCTTTCGGGGAGCTGTTTTTT.